One sample yielded the 22 T cell receptor beta chains listed below, sequenced in a study of blood T cell repertoires in COVID-19. Method: immunoSEQ multiplex PCR; TCRdb's copy keeps in-frame clones and lacks some. The table lists some 670,000 clones, around 90% of them singletons. The sequencing input was peripheral blood. Source of these receptors: a young woman with acute or convalescent COVID-19.

The chain employs TRBV3-1 (or the pseudogene TRBV3-2) and TRBJ1-2, with 12 bases fitting TRBD1. Germline V gene sequence: CDR1 LGHDT, CDR2 YNNKEL (reference sequence). V dropped 5 bases and J dropped 2; count of bases not matched to a gene: 6. This CDR3 is 16 amino acids long. CDR3 sequence (DNA): TGTGCCAGCAGCGGAGGGACAGGGGGCGACAACTATGGCTACACCTTC. It yields the protein CASSGGTGGDNYGYTF.

The rearrangement uses TRBV29-1 and TRBJ1-1; possibly TRBD1 for D (5 bases). The germline V gene encodes CDR1 SQVTM and CDR2 ANQGSEA. Trimming cost V 3 bases and J 10 bases, with 18 bases left between them. The CDR3 is 13 residues long. The chain's CDR3 is CSVEWTARTGAFF. As DNA, the CDR3 is TGCAGCGTTGAGTGGACGGCCCGAACAGGAGCTTTCTTT.

The chain joins TRBV12-2 to TRBJ1-2. TRBV12-2 is termed a pseudogene. The length of the CDR3 is 16 residues. CDR3 sequence (DNA): TGTGCAAGTCGCTGGCAGCGGGGAAGAGCTAACTATGGCTACACCTTC. Translation: CASRWQRGRANYGYTF.

The chain carries TRBV5-1 and TRBJ2-7, with D unresolved. CDR3 length: 13 residues. Trimming removed 4 bases at V and 2 bases at J, with 10 bases between. CDR1 SGHRS and CDR2 YFSETQ come from the germline V gene. The CDR3 coding sequence is TGCGCCAGCAGCCTAAATCAGGCCTACGAGCAGTACTTC. It encodes CASSLNQAYEQYF. The variable domain in full, completed from reference TRBV5-1 and TRBJ2-7, reads KAGVTQTPRYLIKTRGQQVTLSCSPISGHRSVSWYQQTPGQGLQFLFEYFSETQRNKGNFPGRFSGRQFSNSRSEMNVSTLELGDSALYLCASSLNQAYEQYFGPGTRLTVT.

This clone was seen just once. The rearrangement joins TRBV7-3 to TRBJ2-3; 12 bases map to TRBD2. The germline gives CDR1 SGHTA, CDR2 FQGTGA. Losses at the gene ends were 5 bases for V and 3 bases for J; bases not matched to a gene: 9. The CDR3 length is 17 residues. The CDR3 sequence: CASSASPGTSGTDTQYF. The DNA for the CDR3 is TGTGCCAGCAGCGCGTCACCCGGGACTAGCGGGACAGATACGCAGTATTTT.

A remark on this clone: One end of the junction is discordant with germline, which a read error may explain. V gene TRBV4-3 combines with J gene TRBJ2-3; 10 bases are shared with TRBD2. The CDR3 is made up of 19 amino acids. Germline values: CDR1 LGHNA, CDR2 YSLEER. The CDR3: CASSQDSRRASGSTDAQYF. The CDR3 DNA follows: TGCGCCAGCAGCCAAGATAGTCGCCGGGCTAGCGGGAGCACAGATGCGCAGTATTTT.

The chain couples TRBV29-1 to TRBJ2-1, with TRBD1 as a possible D gene (5 bases). The V end was cut by 7 bases, the J end by 2 bases, with 18 bases between. CDR1 SQVTM and CDR2 ANQGSEA come from the germline V gene. The CDR3 spans 15 residues. CDR3 nucleotides: TGCAGCGCTCTTGATTCGACAGAGACCTACAATGAGCAGTTCTTC. Protein: CSALDSTETYNEQFF.

This chain joins TRBV7-9 and TRBJ2-2, with D possibly being TRBD2 (6 bases). Trimming pared 5 bases from V and 7 bases from J, leaving 14 bases between. This CDR3 is 14 amino acids long. Germline V lookup: CDR1 SEHNR, CDR2 FQNEAQ (reference sequence). The CDR3, as DNA: TGTGCCAGCAGCCGACTAGAGAAGGGCGGGGAGCTGTTTTTT. It encodes CASSRLEKGGELFF.

V gene TRBV6-5 combines with J gene TRBJ2-5; D is perhaps TRBD2 (6 bases). Germline assignment: CDR1 MNHEY and CDR2 SVGAGI. The V end was cut by 8 bases, the J end by 4 bases, with 14 bases between. The CDR3 covers 13 residues. In DNA, the CDR3 is TGTGCCAGCCAGCGGGCTAGCAGAGAGACCCAGTACTTC. It codes for CASQRASRETQYF.

The V call is TRBV5-1, the J call TRBJ2-2, with D tentatively TRBD2 (5 bases). The CDR3 has 15 residues. Trimming took off 2 bases at V and 5 bases at J, with 13 bases between the two ends. Germline CDR1 reads SGHRS; CDR2 reads YFSETQ. CDR3 coding DNA: TGCGCCAGCAGCTTCGAGGGATGGAGGACCGGGGAGCTGTTTTTT. Amino acid sequence: CASSFEGWRTGELFF.

The gene calls are TRBV2 and TRBJ2-4; D gene ambiguous. Germline-derived CDR1 and CDR2 are SNHLY and FYNNEI. The CDR3 extends over 10 amino acids. V gave up 8 bases and J gave up 9 bases, with 8 bases separating them. CDR3 sequence reads: CASGGSIQYF. DNA for the CDR3: TGTGCCAGCGGTGGCAGCATTCAGTACTTC.

This clone was recorded only once. The CDR3 protein is CSVEGAIGEQYF. The CDR3 DNA reads TGCAGCGTTGAAGGGGCTATAGGCGAGCAGTACTTC. The chain uses TRBV29-1 and TRBJ2-7; D unclear. Trimming removed 1 base from V and 6 bases from J, with 10 bases in between. This CDR3 contains 12 residues. The V gene's germline CDR1 is SQVTM and CDR2 ANQGSEA.

The rearrangement joins TRBV6-2 or TRBV6-3 to TRBJ1-3; D gene ambiguous. V was cut by 2 bases and J by 0 bases, with 11 bases left in between. This CDR3 comprises 16 residues. Germline-derived CDR1 and CDR2 are MNHEY and SVGEGT. CDR3: CASSYPRGPSGNTIYF. Written as DNA, the CDR3 is TGTGCCAGCAGTTACCCTCGCGGGCCCTCTGGAAACACCATATATTTT.

A few counts support this clone. The CDR3 sequence: CATSMTGTSYEQYF. The CDR3 DNA reads TGTGCCACCAGTATGACCGGGACTAGCTACGAGCAGTACTTC. The chain has TRBV15 and TRBJ2-7; 8 bases fit TRBD2. The CDR3 spans 14 residues. Trimming removed 6 bases from V and 3 bases from J; junction bases left unmatched: 7. CDR1 and CDR2 (germline): LNHNV, YYDKDF (reference sequence).

The chain has TRBV6-5 and TRBJ2-2, with 7 bases that match TRBD1. The J segment lost 4 bases and the V segment lost 6 bases, leaving 5 bases of the junction unmatched. CDR3 length: 14 amino acids. Germline V lookup: CDR1 MNHEY, CDR2 SVGAGI. The chain's CDR3 is CASRETGSTGELFF. In DNA form, the CDR3 reads TGTGCCAGCAGAGAGACAGGGAGCACCGGGGAGCTGTTTTTT.

The chain carries TRBV3-1 (or the pseudogene TRBV3-2) and TRBJ2-1, with D possibly TRBD2 on 5 matching bases. CDR1 LGHDT and CDR2 YNNKEL come from the germline V gene (reference sequence). Trimming cost V 3 bases and J 6 bases, with 24 bases left between them. This CDR3 is built from 18 residues. CDR3 sequence reads: CASSHLIAIRGVGNEQFF. CDR3 nucleotides: TGTGCCAGCAGCCACCTCATAGCTATCCGGGGAGTAGGCAATGAGCAGTTCTTC.

The J gene is TRBJ1-2, the V gene TRBV5-1; 7 positions agree with TRBD1. CDR3 length: 13 residues. The germline V gene has CDR1 SGHRS and CDR2 YFSETQ. V was clipped by 1 base and J by 8 bases; unmatched bases: 5. This CDR3 reads CASSLLGGRGYTF. Here the CDR3 DNA reads TGCGCCAGCAGCTTGCTAGGGGGCCGAGGCTACACCTTC.

V gene TRBV6-5 combines with J gene TRBJ1-6; 7 bases align to TRBD1. The CDR3 has 14 amino acids. Unmatched junction bases numbered 11, after V lost 7 bases and J lost 11 bases. Germline lookup yields CDR1 MNHEY and CDR2 SVGAGI. CDR3 in DNA: TGTGCCAGCAAATTAAACAGGGGCTATCCACCCCTCCACTTT. Residues: CASKLNRGYPPLHF.

The chain uses TRBV12-3 or TRBV12-4 and TRBJ1-5; 10 bases line up with TRBD1. Trimming took 7 bases from V and 4 from J; bases not matched to a gene: 1. There are 13 residues in the CDR3. DNA for the CDR3: TGTGCCAGCACGGGACAGGGGAATCAGCCCCAGCATTTT. Amino acid sequence: CASTGQGNQPQHF.

V is TRBV4-3 and J is TRBJ2-2; TRBD1 aligns across 9 bases. V trimming: 2 bases; J trimming: 7 bases; junction bases outside the gene matches: 8. Germline V gene sequence: CDR1 LGHNA, CDR2 YSLEER. CDR3 length: 16 residues. The CDR3, as DNA: TGCGCCAGCAGCCAACGCGGGGACAGGGATAACGGGGAGCTGTTTTTT. It codes for CASSQRGDRDNGELFF.

The CDR3 spells CATRGGTGGPPQHF. The CDR3 DNA sequence: TGTGCCACCCGTGGGGGGACAGGGGGACCCCCTCAGCATTTT. The chain employs TRBV6-5 and TRBJ1-5; TRBD1 matches 11 bases. J gave up 13 bases and V 10 bases, and 15 bases lay outside the gene matches. CDR3 length: 14 residues. Germline loops: CDR1 MNHEY, CDR2 SVGAGI.

The chain is built from TRBV30 and TRBJ1-2; TRBD1 aligns across 7 bases. Germline values: CDR1 GTSNPN, CDR2 SVGIG (reference sequence). With V trimmed by 2 bases and J by 7 bases, 10 bases remained unmatched. The CDR3 extends over 14 amino acids. CDR3: CAWSLPKGARGYTF. The CDR3 DNA follows: TGTGCCTGGAGTCTCCCCAAGGGGGCGCGTGGCTACACCTTC.